What follows describes a single T cell receptor beta chain. Antigen specificity is unknown. This record belongs to a study of CD8 T cells in Susac syndrome. Findings of the study overall: As the study acknowledged, the number of individuals who were part of its TCR sequencing and HLA analysis was relatively small.

Germline V CDR1 and CDR2: SGHAT, FQNNGV. CDR3 length equals 17 residues. V lost 4 bases and J 1 base, leaving 18 bases between the germline ends. TCR beta sequences were obtained from blood CD8+ and CD4+ T cells. In contrast to the negatively isolated CD8+ and CD4+ T cells, TEMRA cells were FACS-enriched. Random hexamers were used to reverse transcribe the RNA input (about 0.5 to 1 ug). Across 54 Vbeta and 13 Jbeta, immunoSEQ multiplex PCR amplified TCR beta CDR3. MiXCR, applied by TCRdb to the immunoSEQ multiplex PCR reads, yields one record per CDR3 protein. The table lists about 66,000 distinct CDR3 sequences, about 94% of them singletons.

Sequenced input: CD8+ T cells from PBMCs. The clonotype was recovered from a human donor with multiple sclerosis. The chain recombines TRBV11-2 with TRBJ2-3; TRBD2 is a possible D gene (5 bases). The CDR3 coding sequence is TGTGCCAGCAGCTCGGAGGCGGCAGAGATGGGCACAGATACGCAGTATTTT. Residues: CASSSEAAEMGTDTQYF.